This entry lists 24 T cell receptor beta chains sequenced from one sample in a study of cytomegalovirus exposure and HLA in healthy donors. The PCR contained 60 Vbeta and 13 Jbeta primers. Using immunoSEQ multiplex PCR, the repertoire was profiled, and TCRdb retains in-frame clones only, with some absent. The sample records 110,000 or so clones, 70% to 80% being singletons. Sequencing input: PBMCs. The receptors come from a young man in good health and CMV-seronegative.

The CDR3 sequence: CASSSTRSAGELFF. CDR3 sequence (DNA): TGCGCCAGCAGCAGCACTAGGAGCGCCGGGGAGCTGTTTTTT. The chain couples TRBV5-1 to TRBJ2-2, with D possibly matching TRBD2 (5 bases). Germline V gene data show CDR1 as SGHRS and CDR2 as YFSETQ. Trimming removed 4 bases at V and 6 bases at J, with 13 bases between. The CDR3 sequence is 14 residues long.

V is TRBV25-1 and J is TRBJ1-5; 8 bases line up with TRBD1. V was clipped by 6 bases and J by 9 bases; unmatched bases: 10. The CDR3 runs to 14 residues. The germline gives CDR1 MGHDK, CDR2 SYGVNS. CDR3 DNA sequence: TGTGCCAGCAGCAGCGTGACAGGGGAATGGCCCCAGCATTTT. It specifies CASSSVTGEWPQHF.

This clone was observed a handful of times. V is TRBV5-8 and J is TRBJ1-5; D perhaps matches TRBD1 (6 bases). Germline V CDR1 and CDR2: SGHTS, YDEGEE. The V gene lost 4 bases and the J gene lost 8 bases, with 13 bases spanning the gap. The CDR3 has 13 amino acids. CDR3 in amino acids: CASSKQGKEPQHF. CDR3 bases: TGTGCCAGCAGCAAACAGGGCAAAGAGCCCCAGCATTTT.

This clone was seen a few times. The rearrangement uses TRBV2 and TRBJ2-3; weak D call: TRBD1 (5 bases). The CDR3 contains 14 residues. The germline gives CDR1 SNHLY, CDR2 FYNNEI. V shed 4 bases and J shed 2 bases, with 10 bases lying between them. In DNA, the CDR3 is TGTGCCAGCAGTGGGAGACAGATCACAGATACGCAGTATTTT. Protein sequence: CASSGRQITDTQYF.

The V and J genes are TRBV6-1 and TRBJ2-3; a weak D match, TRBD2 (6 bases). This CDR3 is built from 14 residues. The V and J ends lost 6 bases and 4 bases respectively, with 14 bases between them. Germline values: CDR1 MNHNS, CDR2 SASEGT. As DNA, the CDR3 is TGTGCCAGCAGGGAGGGAATGGGGGCAGATACGCAGTATTTT. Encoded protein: CASREGMGADTQYF.

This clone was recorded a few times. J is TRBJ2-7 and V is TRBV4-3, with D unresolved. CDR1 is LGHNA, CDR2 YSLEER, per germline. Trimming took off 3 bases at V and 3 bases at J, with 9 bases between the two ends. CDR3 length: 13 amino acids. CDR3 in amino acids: CASSQGPGYEQYF. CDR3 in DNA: TGCGCCAGCAGCCAGGGTCCAGGCTACGAGCAGTACTTC.

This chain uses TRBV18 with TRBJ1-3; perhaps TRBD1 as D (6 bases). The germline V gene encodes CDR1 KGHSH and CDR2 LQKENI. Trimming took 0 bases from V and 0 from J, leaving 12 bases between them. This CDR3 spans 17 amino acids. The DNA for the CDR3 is TGTGCCAGCTCACCACCCTCGACAGGAGGCTCTGGAAACACCATATATTTT. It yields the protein CASSPPSTGGSGNTIYF.

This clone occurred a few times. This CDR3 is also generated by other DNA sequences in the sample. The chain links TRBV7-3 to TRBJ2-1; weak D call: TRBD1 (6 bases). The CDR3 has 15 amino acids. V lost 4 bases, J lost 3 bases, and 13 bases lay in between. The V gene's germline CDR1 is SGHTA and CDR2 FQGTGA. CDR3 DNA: TGTGCCAGCAGCTCAGGGGACGGATACTACAATGAGCAGTTCTTC. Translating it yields CASSSGDGYYNEQFF.

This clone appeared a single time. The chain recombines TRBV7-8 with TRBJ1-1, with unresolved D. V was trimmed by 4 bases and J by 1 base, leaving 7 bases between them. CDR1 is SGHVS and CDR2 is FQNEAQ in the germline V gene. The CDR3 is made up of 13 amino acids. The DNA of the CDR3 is TGTGCCAGCAGCTCCGACTCGAACACTGAAGCTTTCTTT. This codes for CASSSDSNTEAFF.

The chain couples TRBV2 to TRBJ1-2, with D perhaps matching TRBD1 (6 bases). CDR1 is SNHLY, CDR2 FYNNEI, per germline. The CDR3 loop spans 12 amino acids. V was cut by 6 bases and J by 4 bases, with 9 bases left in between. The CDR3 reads CASSTGPYGYTF. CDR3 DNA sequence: TGTGCCAGCAGCACAGGGCCCTATGGCTACACCTTC.

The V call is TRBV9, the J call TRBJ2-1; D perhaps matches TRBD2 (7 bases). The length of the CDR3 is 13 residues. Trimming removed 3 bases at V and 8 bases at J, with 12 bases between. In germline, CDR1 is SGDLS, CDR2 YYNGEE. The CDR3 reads CASSAWGGYEQFF. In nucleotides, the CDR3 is TGTGCCAGCAGCGCTTGGGGGGGCTATGAGCAGTTCTTC. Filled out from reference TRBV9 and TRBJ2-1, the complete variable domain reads DSGVTQTPKHLITATGQRVTLRCSPRSGDLSVYWYQQSLDQGLQFLIQYYNGEERAKGNILERFSAQQFPDLHSELNLSSLELGDSALYFCASSAWGGYEQFFGPGTRLTVL.

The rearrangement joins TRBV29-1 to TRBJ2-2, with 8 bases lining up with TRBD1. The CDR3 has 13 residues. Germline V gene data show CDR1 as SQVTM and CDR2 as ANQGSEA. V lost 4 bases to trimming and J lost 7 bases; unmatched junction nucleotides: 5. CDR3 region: CSVGTGWGGELFF. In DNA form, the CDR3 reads TGCAGCGTTGGGACAGGGTGGGGCGGGGAGCTGTTTTTT.

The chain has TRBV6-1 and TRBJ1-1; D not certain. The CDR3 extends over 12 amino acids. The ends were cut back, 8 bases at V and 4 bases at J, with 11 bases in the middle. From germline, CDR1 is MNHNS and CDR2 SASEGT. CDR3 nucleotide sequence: TGTGCCAGCGCTAGGTCTGGCACTGAAGCTTTCTTT. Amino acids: CASARSGTEAFF.

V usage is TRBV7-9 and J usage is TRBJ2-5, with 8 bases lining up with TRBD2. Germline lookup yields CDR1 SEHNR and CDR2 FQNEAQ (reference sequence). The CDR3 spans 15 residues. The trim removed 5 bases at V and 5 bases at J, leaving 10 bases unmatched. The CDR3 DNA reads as TGTGCCAGCAGCCCGTCGGGACTAGAAGGGGAGACCCAGTACTTC. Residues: CASSPSGLEGETQYF. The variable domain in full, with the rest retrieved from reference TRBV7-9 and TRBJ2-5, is DTGVSQNPRHKITKRGQNVTFRCDPISEHNRLYWYRQTLGQGPEFLTYFQNEAQLEKSRLLSDRFSAERPKGSFSTLEIQRTEQGDSAMYLCASSPSGLEGETQYFGPGTRLLVL.

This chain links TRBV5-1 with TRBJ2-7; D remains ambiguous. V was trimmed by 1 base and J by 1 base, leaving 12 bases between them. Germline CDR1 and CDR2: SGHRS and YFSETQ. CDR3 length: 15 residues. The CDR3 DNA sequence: TGCGCCAGCAGCTTGAAGTCGGCAGGTTCCTACGAGCAGTACTTC. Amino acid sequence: CASSLKSAGSYEQYF.

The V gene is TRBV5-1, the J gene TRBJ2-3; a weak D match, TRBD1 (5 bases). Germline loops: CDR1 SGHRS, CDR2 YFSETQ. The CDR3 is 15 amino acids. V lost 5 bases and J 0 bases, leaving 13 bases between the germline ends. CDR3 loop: CASRQDAPSTDTQYF. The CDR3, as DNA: TGCGCCAGCAGACAGGACGCCCCTAGCACAGATACGCAGTATTTT.

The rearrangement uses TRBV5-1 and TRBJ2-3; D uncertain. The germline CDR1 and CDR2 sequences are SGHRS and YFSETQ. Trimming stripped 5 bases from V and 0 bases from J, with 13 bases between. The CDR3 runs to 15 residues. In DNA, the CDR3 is TGCGCCAGCAGGCCCAGAGGTACTAGCACAGATACGCAGTATTTT. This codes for CASRPRGTSTDTQYF.

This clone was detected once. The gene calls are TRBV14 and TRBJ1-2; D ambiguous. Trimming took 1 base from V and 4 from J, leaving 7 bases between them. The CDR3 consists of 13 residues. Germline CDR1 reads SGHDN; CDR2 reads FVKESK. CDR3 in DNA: TGTGCCAGCAGCCAAGTCCAAGCCTATGGCTACACCTTC. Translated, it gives CASSQVQAYGYTF. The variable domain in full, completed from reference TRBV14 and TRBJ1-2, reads EAGVTQFPSHSVIEKGQTVTLRCDPISGHDNLYWYRRVMGKEIKFLLHFVKESKQDESGMPNNRFLAERTGGTYSTLKVQPAELEDSGVYFCASSQVQAYGYTFGSGTRLTVV.

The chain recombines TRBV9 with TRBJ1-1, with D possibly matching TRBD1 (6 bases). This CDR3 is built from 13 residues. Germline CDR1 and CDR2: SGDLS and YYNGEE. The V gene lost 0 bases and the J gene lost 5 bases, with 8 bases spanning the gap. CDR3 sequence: CASSVERGTEAFF. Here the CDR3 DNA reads TGTGCCAGCAGCGTAGAGAGGGGGACTGAAGCTTTCTTT. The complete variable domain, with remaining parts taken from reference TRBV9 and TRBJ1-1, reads DSGVTQTPKHLITATGQRVTLRCSPRSGDLSVYWYQQSLDQGLQFLIQYYNGEERAKGNILERFSAQQFPDLHSELNLSSLELGDSALYFCASSVERGTEAFFGQGTRLTVV.

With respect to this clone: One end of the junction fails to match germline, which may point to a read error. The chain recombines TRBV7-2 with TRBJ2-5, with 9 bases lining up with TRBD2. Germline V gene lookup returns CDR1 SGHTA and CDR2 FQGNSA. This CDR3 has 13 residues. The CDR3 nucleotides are TGTGCCAGCAGAATAGCGGGGGCAGAGGCCCAGTACTTC. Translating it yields CASRIAGAEAQYF.

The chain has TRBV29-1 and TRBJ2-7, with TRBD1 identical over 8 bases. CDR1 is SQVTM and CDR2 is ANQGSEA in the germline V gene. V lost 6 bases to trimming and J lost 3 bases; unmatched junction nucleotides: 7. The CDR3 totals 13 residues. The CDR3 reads CSVARQGLYEQYF. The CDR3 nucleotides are TGCAGCGTAGCACGACAGGGGCTCTACGAGCAGTACTTC.

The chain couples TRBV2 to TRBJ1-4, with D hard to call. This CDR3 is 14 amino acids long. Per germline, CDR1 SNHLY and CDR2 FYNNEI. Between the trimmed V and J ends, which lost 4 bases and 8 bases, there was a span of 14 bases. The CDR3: CASSVRGYREKLFF. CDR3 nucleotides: TGTGCCAGCAGTGTACGGGGATACAGAGAAAAACTGTTTTTT.

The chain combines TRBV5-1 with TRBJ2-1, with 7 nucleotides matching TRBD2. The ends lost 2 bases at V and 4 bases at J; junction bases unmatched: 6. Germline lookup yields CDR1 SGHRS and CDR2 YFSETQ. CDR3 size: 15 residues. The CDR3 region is CASSLVAGAYNEQFF. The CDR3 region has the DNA TGCGCCAGCAGCTTAGTGGCGGGAGCATACAATGAGCAGTTCTTC.

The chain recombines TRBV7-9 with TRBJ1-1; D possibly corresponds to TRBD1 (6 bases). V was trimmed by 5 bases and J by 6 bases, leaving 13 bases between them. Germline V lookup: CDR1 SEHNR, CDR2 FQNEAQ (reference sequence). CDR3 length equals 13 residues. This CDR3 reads CASSKGQTAEAFF. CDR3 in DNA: TGTGCCAGCAGCAAGGGACAAACTGCTGAAGCTTTCTTT.